The T cell receptor beta chain under discussion was sequenced for a study of neoadjuvant anti-PD-1 for oral cavity cancer (dated by TCRdb to the early 2020s). Some background on the complete study: Before undergoing curative-intent surgical resection, most patients got three to four biweekly nivolumab doses at 3 mg/kg. The parent correlative cohort had approximately twelve patients and a response rate of about 35%. Patients with complete response, partial response or stable disease by RECIST 1.1 were defined as responders, whereas patients with progression were defined as non-responders. A fourth nivolumab dose was given around day 43 to patients without progression, and definitive surgical resection was performed in those patients on days 50-56. On the study overall, not on this receptor specifically: After neoadjuvant nivolumab, non-responders showed significantly higher T cell clonality (Gini index) in PBMCs than responders did. TCR analyses included only three patients per response group, and the authors called for larger cohorts for validation. A higher pretreatment blood Treg/Th17 ratio correlated with both higher pretreatment blood TCRbeta clonality and lower post-treatment tumor TCRbeta clonality.

For deep sequencing, PBMC libraries mostly used approximately 500 ng of input genomic DNA, with six replicates for each sample. TCRbeta libraries were prepared with the immunoSEQ hsTCRbeta kit according to the manufacturer's instructions. The completed libraries were mixed into a single pool at 3 nM, then sequenced with an Illumina NovaSeq 6000 S4 flow cell. As for how the authors treated the data: Raw data preprocessing and quality control were performed with the immunoSEQ Analyzer. The analysis was limited to productive rearrangements, and each clonotype was defined by a unique CDR3 amino acid sequence. Repertoire clonality was estimated as the Gini-Simpson index, computed with the R package tcR. Student's t test was used to compare Gini indices, while Pearson correlation assessed associations with tumor size change. Entries here come from immuneACCESS through TCRdb and include only in-frame sequences with V and J called. Some clones fail to appear in such tables; in the studies checked, an unresolved V gene covers under half of the shortfall, and the cause of the remainder is unknown. V and J calls plus clone size are reproduced from that table; the DNA served to infer D and trimming. The sample profile shows approximately 15,000 clones; about 72% of them were found once. The ten biggest clones cover 2% to 3% of the sample.

With regard to this clone: Its antigen is unknown. Base-call qualities are not available, and no considerably larger clone is one nucleotide away.

The time point label of this sample denotes: before neoadjuvant nivolumab. Patients were newly diagnosed with stage II-IVA oral cavity squamous cell carcinoma and had received no prior systemic or radiation treatment. Everyone in the cohort had locally advanced, HPV-negative oral cavity squamous cell carcinoma. No culture maintenance or expansion was done, as the peripheral blood mononuclear cells went straight to analysis. The samples were drawn from a longitudinal correlative study tied to a single-arm phase II trial testing neoadjuvant nivolumab in oral cavity squamous cell carcinoma. Subject-matched pre- and post-treatment PBMCs and tumors from three responders and three non-responders underwent genomic DNA-based TCRbeta sequencing. Peripheral blood mononuclear cells were drawn once before nivolumab treatment and a second time after treatment, when surgery took place. Genomic DNA was isolated from PBMCs using the Maxwell RSC DNA from Cells kit.

The CDR3 has 14 amino acids, counting the end cysteine and phenylalanine. The only DNA kept is the CDR3, 42 bases in frame from the first base. CDR1 and CDR2 (MRHNA, SNTAGT) derive from the germline V gene. V trim: 4 bases; J trim: 0 bases; unmatched bases: 0. The chain links TRBV6-4 with TRBJ2-3; TRBD2 lines up with 8 middle nucleotides. Sequenced here: PBMCs, sampled before nivolumab (anti-PD-1) treatment. The clonotype was recovered from a person aged 35 to 85 with oral cavity squamous cell carcinoma. The sequence in DNA is TGTGCCAGCAGTGCTAGCGGGAGCACAGATACGCAGTATTTT. Its translation reads: CASSASGSTDTQYF.